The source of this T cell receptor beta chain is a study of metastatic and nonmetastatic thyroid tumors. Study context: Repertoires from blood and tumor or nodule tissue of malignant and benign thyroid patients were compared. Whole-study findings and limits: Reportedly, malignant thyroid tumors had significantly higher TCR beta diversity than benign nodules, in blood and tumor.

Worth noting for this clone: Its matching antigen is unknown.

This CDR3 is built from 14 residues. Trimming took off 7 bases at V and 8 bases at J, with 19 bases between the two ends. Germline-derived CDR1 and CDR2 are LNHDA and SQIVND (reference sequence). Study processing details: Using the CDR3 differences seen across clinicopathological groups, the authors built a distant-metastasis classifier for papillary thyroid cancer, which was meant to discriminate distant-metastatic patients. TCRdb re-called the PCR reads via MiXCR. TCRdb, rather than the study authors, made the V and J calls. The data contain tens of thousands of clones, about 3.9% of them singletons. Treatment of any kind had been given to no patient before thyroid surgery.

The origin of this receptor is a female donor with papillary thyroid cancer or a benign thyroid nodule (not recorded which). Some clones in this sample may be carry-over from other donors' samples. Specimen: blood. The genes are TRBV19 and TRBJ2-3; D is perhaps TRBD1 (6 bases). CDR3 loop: CASKWEPGAGTQYF. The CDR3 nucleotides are TGTGCCAGTAAATGGGAGCCAGGGGCAGGTACGCAGTATTTT.